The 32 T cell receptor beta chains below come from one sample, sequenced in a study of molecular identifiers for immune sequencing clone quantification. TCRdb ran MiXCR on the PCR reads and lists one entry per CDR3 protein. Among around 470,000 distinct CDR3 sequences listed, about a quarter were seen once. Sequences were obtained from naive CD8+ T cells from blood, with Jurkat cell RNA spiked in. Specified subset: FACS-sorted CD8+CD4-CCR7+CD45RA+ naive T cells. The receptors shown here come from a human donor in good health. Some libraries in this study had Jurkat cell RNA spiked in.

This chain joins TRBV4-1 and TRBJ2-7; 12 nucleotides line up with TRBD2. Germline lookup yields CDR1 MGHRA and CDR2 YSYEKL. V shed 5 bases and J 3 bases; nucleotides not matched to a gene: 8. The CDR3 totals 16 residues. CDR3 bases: TGCGCCAGCAGCTACCTTGAACTAGCGGGGGGCTACGAGCAGTACTTC. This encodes CASSYLELAGGYEQYF.

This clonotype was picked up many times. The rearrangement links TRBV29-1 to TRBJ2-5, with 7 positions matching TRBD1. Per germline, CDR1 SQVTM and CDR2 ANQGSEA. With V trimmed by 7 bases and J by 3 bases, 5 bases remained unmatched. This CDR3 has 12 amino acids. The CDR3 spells CSATGVEETQYF. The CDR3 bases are TGCAGCGCCACAGGGGTGGAAGAGACCCAGTACTTC.

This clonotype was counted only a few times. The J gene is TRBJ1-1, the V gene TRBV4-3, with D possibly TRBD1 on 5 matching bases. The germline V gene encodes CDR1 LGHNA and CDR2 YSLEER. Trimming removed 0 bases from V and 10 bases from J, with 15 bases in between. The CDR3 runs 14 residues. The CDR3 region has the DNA TGCGCCAGCAGCCAAGATCGGGGCTCCGTCGGAGCTTTCTTT. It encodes CASSQDRGSVGAFF.

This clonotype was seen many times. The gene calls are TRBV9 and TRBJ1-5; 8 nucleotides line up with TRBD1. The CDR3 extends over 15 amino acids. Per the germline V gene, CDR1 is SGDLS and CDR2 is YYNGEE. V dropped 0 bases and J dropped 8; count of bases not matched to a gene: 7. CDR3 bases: TGTGCCAGCAGCGTAGATGGGTCAGGGGGCAAGCCCCAGCATTTT. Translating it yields CASSVDGSGGKPQHF.

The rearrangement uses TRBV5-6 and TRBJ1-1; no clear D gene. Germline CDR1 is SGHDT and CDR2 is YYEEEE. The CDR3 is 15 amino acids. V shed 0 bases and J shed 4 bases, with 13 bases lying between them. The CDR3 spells CASSLGRAVVTEAFF. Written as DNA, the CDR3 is TGTGCCAGCAGCTTGGGGCGGGCCGTGGTCACTGAAGCTTTCTTT.

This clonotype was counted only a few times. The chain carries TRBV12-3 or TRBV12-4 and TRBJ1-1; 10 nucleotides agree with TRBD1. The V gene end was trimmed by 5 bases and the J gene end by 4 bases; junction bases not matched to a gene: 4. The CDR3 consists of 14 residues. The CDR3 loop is CASSDRGPSTEAFF. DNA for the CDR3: TGTGCCAGCAGTGACAGGGGGCCGTCCACTGAAGCTTTCTTT.

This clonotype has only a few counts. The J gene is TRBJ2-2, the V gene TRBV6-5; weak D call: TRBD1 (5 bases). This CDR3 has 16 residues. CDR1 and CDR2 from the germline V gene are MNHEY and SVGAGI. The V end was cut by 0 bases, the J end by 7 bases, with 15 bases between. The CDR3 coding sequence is TGTGCCAGCAGTTACTCGGGCCAGGCCAGGGACGGGGAGCTGTTTTTT. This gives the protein CASSYSGQARDGELFF.

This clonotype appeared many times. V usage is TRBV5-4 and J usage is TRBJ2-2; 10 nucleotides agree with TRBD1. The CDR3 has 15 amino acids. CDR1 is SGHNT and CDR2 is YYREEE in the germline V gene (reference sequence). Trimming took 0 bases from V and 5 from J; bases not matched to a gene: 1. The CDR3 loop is CASSLGDRGTGELFF. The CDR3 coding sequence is TGTGCCAGCAGCTTGGGGGACAGGGGAACCGGGGAGCTGTTTTTT.

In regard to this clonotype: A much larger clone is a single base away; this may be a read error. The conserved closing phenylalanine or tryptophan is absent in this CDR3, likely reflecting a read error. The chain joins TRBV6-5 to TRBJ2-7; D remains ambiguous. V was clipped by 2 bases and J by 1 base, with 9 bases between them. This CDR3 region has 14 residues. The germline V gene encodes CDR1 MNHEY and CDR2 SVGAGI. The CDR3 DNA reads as TGTGCCAGCAGTTACGGGTCAGGTTCCTACGAGCAGTACCTC. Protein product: CASSYGSGSYEQYL.

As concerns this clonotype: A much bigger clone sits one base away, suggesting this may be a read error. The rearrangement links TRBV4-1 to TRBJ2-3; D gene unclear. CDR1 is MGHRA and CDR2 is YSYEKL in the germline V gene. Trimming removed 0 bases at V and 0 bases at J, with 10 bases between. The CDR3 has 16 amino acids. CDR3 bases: TGCGCCAGCAGCCAAGATCGGGCACCTAGCACAGATACGCAGTATTTT. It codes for CASSQDRAPSTDTQYF.

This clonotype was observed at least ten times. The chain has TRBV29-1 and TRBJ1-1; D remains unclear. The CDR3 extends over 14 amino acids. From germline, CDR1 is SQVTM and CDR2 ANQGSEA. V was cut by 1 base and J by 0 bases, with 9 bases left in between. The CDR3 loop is CSVEGGGMNTEAFF. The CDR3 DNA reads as TGCAGCGTTGAAGGGGGAGGAATGAACACTGAAGCTTTCTTT.

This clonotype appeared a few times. CDR3 loop: CASRAGTGSGTQYF. The DNA of the CDR3 is TGTGCCAGCAGGGCCGGGACAGGGTCTGGCACGCAGTATTTT. The V and J genes are TRBV2 and TRBJ2-3, with TRBD1 matching over 9 bases. The CDR3 runs to 14 residues. V lost 6 bases to trimming and J lost 9 bases; unmatched junction nucleotides: 10. Germline lookup yields CDR1 SNHLY and CDR2 FYNNEI.

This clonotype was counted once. CDR3 in amino acids: CASSYSSGASLGNEQFF. The CDR3 DNA reads TGTGCCAGCAGTTACTCTAGCGGGGCTTCGTTGGGCAATGAGCAGTTCTTC. The J gene is TRBJ2-1, the V gene TRBV6-2 or TRBV6-3; 8 positions match TRBD2. CDR1 is MNHEY and CDR2 is SVGEGT in the germline V gene. This CDR3 is 17 amino acids long. Unmatched junction bases numbered 10, after V lost 0 bases and J lost 6 bases.

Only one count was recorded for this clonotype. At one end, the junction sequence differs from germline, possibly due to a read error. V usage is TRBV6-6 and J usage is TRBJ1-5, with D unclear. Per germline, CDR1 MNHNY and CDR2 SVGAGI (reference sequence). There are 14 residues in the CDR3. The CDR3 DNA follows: TGTGCCGGCAGATTACCGGGTCTTGATCAGCCCCAGCATTTT. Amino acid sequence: CAGRLPGLDQPQHF.

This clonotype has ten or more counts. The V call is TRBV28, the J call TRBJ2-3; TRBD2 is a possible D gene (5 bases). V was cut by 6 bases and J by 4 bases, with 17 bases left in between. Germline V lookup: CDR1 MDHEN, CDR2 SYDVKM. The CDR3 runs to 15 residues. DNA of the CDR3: TGTGCCAGCAGCGCCGAGGCGGCGGGCGCAGATACGCAGTATTTT. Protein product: CASSAEAAGADTQYF. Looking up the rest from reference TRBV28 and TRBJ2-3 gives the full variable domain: DVKVTQSSRYLVKRTGEKVFLECVQDMDHENMFWYRQDPGLGLRLIYFSYDVKMKEKGDIPEGYSVSREKKERFSLILESASTNQTSMYLCASSAEAAGADTQYFGPGTRLTVL.

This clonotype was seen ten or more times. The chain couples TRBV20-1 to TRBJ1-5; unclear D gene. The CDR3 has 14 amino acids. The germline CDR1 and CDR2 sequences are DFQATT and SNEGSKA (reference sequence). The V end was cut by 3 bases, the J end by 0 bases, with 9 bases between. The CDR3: CSARDGYSNQPQHF. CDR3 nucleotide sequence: TGCAGTGCTAGGGATGGGTATAGCAATCAGCCCCAGCATTTT.

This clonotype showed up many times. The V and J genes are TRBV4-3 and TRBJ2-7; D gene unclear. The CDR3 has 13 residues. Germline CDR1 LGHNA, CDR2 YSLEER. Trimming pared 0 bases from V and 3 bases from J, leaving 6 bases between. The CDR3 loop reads CASSQDSNYEQYF. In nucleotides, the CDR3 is TGCGCCAGCAGCCAAGACTCGAACTACGAGCAGTACTTC.

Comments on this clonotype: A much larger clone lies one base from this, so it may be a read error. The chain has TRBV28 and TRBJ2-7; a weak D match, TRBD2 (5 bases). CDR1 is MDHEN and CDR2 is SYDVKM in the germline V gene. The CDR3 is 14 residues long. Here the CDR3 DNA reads TGTGCCAGCAGTCACAGTGAGGGCCCCTACGAGCAGTGCTTC. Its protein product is CASSHSEGPYEQCF.

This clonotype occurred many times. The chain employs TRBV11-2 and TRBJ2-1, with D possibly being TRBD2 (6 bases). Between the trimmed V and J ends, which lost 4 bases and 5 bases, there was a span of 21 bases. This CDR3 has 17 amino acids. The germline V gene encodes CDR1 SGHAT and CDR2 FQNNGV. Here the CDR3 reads CASSSLKVGSPDNEQFF. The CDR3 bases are TGTGCCAGCAGCTCCCTTAAAGTCGGGAGCCCCGACAATGAGCAGTTCTTC.

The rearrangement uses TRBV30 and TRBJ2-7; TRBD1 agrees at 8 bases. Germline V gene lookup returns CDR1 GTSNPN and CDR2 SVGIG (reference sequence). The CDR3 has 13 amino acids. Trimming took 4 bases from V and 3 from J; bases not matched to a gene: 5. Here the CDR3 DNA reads TGTGCCTGGACTCTCGGGACAGGCTACGAGCAGTACTTC. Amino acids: CAWTLGTGYEQYF.

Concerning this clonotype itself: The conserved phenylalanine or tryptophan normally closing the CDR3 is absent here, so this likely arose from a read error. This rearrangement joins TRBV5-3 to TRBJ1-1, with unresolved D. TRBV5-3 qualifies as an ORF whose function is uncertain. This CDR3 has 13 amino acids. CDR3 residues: CASSSGLNTEAFL. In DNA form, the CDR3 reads TGTGCCAGCAGCTCAGGATTGAACACTGAAGCTTTCCTT.

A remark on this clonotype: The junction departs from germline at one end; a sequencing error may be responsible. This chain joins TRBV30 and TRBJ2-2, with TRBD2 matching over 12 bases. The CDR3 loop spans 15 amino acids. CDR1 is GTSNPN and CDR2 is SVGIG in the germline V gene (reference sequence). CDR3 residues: CAWRWTSGATGKLFF. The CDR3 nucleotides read TGTGCCTGGAGGTGGACTAGCGGGGCTACCGGGAAGCTGTTTTTT. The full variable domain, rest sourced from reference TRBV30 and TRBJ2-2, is SQTIHQWPATLVQPVGSPLSLECTVEGTSNPNLYWYRQAAGRGLQLLFYSVGIGQISSEVPQNLSASRPQDRQFILSSKKLLLSDSGFYLCAWRWTSGATGKLFFGEGSRLTVL.

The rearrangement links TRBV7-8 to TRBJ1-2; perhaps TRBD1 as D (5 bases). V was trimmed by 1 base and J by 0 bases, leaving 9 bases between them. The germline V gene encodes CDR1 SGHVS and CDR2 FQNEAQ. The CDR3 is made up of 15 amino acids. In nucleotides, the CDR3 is TGTGCCAGCAGCTTAGTGGCAGGGCCTAACTATGGCTACACCTTC. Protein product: CASSLVAGPNYGYTF.

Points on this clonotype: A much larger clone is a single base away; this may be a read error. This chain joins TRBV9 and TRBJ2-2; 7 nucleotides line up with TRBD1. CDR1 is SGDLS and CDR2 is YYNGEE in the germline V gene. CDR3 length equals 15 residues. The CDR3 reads CAGSTGTANTGELFF. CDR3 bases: TGTGCCGGCAGCACAGGGACAGCGAACACCGGGGAGCTGTTTTTT.

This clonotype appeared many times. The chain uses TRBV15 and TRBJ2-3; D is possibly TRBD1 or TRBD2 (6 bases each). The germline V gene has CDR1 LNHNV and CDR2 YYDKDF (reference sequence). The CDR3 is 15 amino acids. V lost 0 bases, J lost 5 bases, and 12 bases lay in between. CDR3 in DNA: TGTGCCACCAGCAGAGATCCAGGGGAGGAAGATACGCAGTATTTT. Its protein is CATSRDPGEEDTQYF.

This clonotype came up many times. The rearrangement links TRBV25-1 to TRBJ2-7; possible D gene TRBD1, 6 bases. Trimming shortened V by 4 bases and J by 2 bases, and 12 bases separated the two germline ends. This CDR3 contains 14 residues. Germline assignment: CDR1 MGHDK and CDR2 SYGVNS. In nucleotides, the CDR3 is TGTGCCAGCAGTGGAGGGGACATCCCCTACGAGCAGTACTTC. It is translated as CASSGGDIPYEQYF.

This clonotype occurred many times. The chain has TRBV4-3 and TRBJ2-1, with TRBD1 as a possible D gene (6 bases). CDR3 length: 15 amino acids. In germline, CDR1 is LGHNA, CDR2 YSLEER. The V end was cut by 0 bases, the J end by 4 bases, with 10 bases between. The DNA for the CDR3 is TGCGCCAGCAGCCAAGACCCGGACAGTTACAATGAGCAGTTCTTC. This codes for CASSQDPDSYNEQFF.

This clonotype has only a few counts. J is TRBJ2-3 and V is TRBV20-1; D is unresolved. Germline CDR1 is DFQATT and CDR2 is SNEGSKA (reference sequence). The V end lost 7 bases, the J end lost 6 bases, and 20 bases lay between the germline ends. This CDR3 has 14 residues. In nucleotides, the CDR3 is TGCAGTGGTATCCCAGTGGGTGTTCTGGATACGCAGTATTTT. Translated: CSGIPVGVLDTQYF.

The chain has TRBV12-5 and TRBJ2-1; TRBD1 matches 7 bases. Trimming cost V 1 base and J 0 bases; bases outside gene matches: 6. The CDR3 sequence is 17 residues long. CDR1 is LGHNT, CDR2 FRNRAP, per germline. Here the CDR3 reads CASGLGLTGSSYNEQFF. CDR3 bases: TGTGCTAGTGGTTTGGGCCTGACAGGGAGCTCCTACAATGAGCAGTTCTTC.

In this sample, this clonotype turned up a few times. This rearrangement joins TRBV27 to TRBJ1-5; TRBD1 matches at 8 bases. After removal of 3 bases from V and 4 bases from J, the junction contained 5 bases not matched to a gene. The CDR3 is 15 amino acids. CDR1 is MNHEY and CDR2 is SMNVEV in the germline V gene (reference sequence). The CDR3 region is CASSFTGGSNQPQHF. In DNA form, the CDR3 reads TGTGCCAGCAGTTTCACAGGGGGGAGTAATCAGCCCCAGCATTTT.

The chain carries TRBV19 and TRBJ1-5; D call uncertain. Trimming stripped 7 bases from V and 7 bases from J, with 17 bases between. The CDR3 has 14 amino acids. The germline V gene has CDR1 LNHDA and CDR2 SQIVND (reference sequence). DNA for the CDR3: TGTGCCAGTATTTCTTCGCTGGGAAGCCAGCCCCAGCATTTT. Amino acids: CASISSLGSQPQHF.

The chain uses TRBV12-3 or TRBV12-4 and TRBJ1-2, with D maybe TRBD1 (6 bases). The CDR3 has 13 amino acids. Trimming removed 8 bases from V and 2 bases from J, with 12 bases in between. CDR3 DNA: TGTGCCAGCCTGGGGCAGGGGAACTATGGCTACACCTTC. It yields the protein CASLGQGNYGYTF.